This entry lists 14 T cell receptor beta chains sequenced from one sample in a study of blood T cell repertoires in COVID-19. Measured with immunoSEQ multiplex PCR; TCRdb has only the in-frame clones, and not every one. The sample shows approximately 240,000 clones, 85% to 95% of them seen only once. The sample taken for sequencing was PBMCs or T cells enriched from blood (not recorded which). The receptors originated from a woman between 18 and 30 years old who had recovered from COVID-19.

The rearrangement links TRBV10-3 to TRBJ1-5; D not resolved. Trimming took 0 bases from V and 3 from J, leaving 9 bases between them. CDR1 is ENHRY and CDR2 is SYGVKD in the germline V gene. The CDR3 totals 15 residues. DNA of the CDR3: TGTGCCATCAGTGAGTCGATGGGCCTCAATCAGCCCCAGCATTTT. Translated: CAISESMGLNQPQHF.

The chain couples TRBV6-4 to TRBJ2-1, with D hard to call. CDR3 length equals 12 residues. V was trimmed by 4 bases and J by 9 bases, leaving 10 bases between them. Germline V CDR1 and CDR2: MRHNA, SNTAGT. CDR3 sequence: CASSGSLGEQFF. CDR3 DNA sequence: TGTGCCAGCAGTGGGAGTTTAGGTGAGCAGTTCTTC.

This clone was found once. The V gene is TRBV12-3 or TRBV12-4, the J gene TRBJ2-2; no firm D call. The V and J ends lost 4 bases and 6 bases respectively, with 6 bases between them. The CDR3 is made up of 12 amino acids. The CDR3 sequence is CASSYIPGELFF. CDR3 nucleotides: TGTGCCAGCAGTTACATCCCCGGGGAGCTGTTTTTT.

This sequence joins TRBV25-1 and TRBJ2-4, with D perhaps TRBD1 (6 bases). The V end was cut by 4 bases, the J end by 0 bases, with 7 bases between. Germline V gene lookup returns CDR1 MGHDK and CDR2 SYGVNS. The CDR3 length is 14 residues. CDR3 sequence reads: CASSVGAAKNIQYF. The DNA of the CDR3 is TGTGCCAGCAGTGTGGGGGCAGCCAAAAACATTCAGTACTTC.

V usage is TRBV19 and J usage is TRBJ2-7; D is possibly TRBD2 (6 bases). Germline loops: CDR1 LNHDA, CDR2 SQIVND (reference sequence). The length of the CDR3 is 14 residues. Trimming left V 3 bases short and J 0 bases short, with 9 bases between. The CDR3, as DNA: TGTGCCAGTAGTATCGGGGGAAGCTCCTACGAGCAGTACTTC. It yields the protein CASSIGGSSYEQYF.

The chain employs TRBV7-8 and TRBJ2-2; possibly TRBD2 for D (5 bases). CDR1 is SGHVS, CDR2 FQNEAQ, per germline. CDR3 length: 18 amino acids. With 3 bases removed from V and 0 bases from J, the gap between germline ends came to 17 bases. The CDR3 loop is CASSLVGNLGANTGELFF. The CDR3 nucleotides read TGTGCCAGCAGCTTGGTGGGCAACCTGGGAGCGAACACCGGGGAGCTGTTTTTT.

CDR3 in DNA: TGTGCCAGCAGCCCTTCAGGACTAGCGCTGGGGGAGCAGTACTTC. It encodes CASSPSGLALGEQYF. J is TRBJ2-7 and V is TRBV11-3, with 9 bases lining up with TRBD2. V shed 5 bases, J shed 7 bases, and the junction held 12 bases outside the gene matches. Germline CDR1 is SGHNT and CDR2 is YENEEA. The CDR3 is 15 amino acids.

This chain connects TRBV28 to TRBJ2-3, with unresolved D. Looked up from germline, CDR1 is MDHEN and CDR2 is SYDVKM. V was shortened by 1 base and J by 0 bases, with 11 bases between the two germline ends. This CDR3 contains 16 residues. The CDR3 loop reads CASSLFRKTSTDTQYF. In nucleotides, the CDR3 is TGTGCCAGCAGTTTATTCAGAAAGACTAGCACAGATACGCAGTATTTT.

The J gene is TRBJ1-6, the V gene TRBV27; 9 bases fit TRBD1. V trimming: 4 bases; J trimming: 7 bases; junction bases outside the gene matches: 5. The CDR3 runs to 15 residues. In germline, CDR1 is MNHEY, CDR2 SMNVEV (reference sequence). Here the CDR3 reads CASSSYRGLNSPLHF. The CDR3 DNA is TGTGCCAGCAGTTCCTACAGGGGGCTGAATTCACCCCTCCACTTT.

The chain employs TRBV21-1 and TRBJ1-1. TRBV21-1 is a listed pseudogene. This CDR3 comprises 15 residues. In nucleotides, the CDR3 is TGTGCCAGCAGCGACGGTCGTGAGGTAAGCACTGAAGCTTTCTTT. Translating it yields CASSDGREVSTEAFF.

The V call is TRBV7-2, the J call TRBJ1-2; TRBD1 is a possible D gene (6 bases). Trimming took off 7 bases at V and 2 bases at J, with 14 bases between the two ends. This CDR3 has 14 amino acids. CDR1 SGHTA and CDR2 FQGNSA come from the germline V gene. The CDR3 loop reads CASIRTEVNYGYTF. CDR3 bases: TGTGCCAGCATCCGGACAGAAGTCAACTATGGCTACACCTTC.

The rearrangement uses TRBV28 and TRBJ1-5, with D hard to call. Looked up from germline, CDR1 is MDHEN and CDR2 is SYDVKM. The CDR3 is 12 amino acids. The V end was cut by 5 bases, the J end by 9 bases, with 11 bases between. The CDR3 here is CASSPIAAPQHF. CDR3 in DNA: TGTGCCAGCAGTCCAATCGCGGCGCCCCAGCATTTT.

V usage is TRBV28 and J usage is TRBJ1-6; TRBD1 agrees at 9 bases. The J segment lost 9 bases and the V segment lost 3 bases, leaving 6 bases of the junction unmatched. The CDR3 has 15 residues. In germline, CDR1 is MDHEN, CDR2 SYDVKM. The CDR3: CASSFKTGGSSPLHF. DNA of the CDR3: TGTGCCAGCAGTTTCAAGACAGGGGGTTCTTCACCCCTCCACTTT.

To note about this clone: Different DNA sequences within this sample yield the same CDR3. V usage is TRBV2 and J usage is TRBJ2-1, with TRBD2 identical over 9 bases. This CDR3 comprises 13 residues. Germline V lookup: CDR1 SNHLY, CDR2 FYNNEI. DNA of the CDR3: TGTGCGTCTAGCGGGGACTCCTACAATGAGCAGTTCTTC. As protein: CASSGDSYNEQFF.